The 5 T cell receptor beta chains below all came from one sample that was sequenced in a study of T-cell memory formation after mild COVID-19 (dated by TCRdb to the early 2020s). The library came from 5' RACE. The instrument given in TCRdb is Illumina NovaSeq 6000. TCRdb cleaned the public reads at Q25 with fastp, built clones with MiXCR and kept in-frame beta chains. Rows are unified per CDR3 protein, each entry keeping the most common DNA and genes. The sample table shows approximately 180,000 distinct CDR3 sequences, and 16% are seen once. The ten most abundant clones make up about 1.9% of the sample. What was sequenced was PBMCs or a T cell subset sorted from them (not recorded which). Receptors originate from an adult woman who had mild COVID-19 (a few samples of this study predate the infection). The sample titles of this study are shuffled in the database, so cell type and time point are left out; the donor was told from shared clones.

This clonotype was observed at least ten times. One end of the junction fails to match germline, which may point to a read error. This chain links TRBV5-1 with TRBJ2-3; D remains ambiguous. This CDR3 comprises 12 residues. Germline CDR1 is SGHRS and CDR2 is YFSETQ. CDR3 DNA: TGTGCCAGCAGCTTAGTGGGGGATACGCAGTATTTT. It translates to CASSLVGDTQYF.

This chain connects TRBV20-1 to TRBJ1-5; TRBD1 aligns across 7 bases. CDR3 length equals 15 residues. Trimming cost V 2 bases and J 3 bases; bases outside gene matches: 7. Germline CDR1 reads DFQATT; CDR2 reads SNEGSKA (reference sequence). CDR3 coding DNA: TGCAGTGCTAGATGGGACAGAAGCATCAATCAGCCCCAGCATTTT. It encodes CSARWDRSINQPQHF.

There are a few counts of this clonotype. The V call is TRBV6-5, the J call TRBJ2-1; 9 bases fit TRBD1. Looked up from germline, CDR1 is MNHEY and CDR2 is SVGAGI. This CDR3 is 15 amino acids long. Trimming at V came to 6 bases and at J to 7 bases, leaving 10 bases not matched to a gene. CDR3 in amino acids: CASRRRGQGSNEQFF. DNA for the CDR3: TGTGCCAGCAGACGTAGGGGACAGGGATCAAATGAGCAGTTCTTC.

This clonotype was found a few times. This rearrangement joins TRBV4-1 to TRBJ2-5; D may be TRBD1 (6 bases). The CDR3 loop spans 18 amino acids. The V gene lost 0 bases and the J gene lost 2 bases, with 19 bases spanning the gap. Germline assignment: CDR1 MGHRA and CDR2 YSYEKL. CDR3 DNA sequence: TGCGCCAGCAGCCAAGATGCGGGCAGGGGTGGGATTCAAGAGACCCAGTACTTC. Residues: CASSQDAGRGGIQETQYF.

This clonotype was observed a handful of times. The chain uses TRBV6-5 and TRBJ1-1, with 10 bases fitting TRBD1. The CDR3 runs to 15 residues. Germline V gene lookup returns CDR1 MNHEY and CDR2 SVGAGI. DNA of the CDR3: TGTGTTTCTCCCAGGGACAGGGGAATGAACACTGAAGCTTTCTTT. Protein product: CVSPRDRGMNTEAFF.